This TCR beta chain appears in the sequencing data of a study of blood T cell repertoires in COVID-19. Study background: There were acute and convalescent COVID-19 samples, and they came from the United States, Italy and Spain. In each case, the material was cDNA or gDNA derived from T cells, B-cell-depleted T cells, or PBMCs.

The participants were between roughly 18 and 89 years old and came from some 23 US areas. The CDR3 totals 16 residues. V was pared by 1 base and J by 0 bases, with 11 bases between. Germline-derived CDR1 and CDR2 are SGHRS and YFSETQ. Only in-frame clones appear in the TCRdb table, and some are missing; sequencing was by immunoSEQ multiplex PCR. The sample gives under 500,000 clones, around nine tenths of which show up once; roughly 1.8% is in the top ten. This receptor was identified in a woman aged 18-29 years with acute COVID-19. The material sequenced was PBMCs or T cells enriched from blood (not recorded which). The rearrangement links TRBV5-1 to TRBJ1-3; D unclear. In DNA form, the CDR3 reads TGCGCCAGCAGCTTGAACGGGGTCAACTCTGGAAACACCATATATTTT. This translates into CASSLNGVNSGNTIYF.